This paragraph reports one T cell receptor beta chain. Its cognate antigen is unknown. This CDR3 spans 17 amino acids. The germline V gene encodes CDR1 SGDLS and CDR2 YYNGEE. Trimming at V came to 6 bases and at J to 8 bases, leaving 18 bases not matched to a gene. Measured with immunoSEQ multiplex PCR; TCRdb has only the in-frame clones, and not every one. Of 2 million to 3 million clones in the sample, roughly 93% were seen once. The sample is drawn from a study of shared clonotypes between healthy human individuals. Study as a whole: For every donor, three CD4 naive, three CD4 memory, two CD8 naive and one CD8 memory plates were used. Study-wide points: Against clonotypes common to all four donors, non-shared ones had lower generation probabilities.

Into CD45RA+ naive and CD45RA-negative memory subsets, the CD4+ cells were split. The chain uses TRBV9 and TRBJ1-2, with TRBD1 identical over 11 bases. This TCR was sampled from a man aged 18 to 30 in good health. Some clones in this sample may be carry-over from other donors' samples. Sequenced: naive CD4+ T cells from PBMCs. The subset: CD45RA+ positively selected. CDR3 nucleotide sequence: TGTGCCAGCACTCCCTGGGACAGGGGGTCTCCCACTGGGGGCTACACCTTC. Encoded protein: CASTPWDRGSPTGGYTF.